This record looks at one TCR beta chain sequence and its context. In the authors' workflow: Nucleated cell counts were estimated from reference gene primer amplification. The protocol was immunoSEQ multiplex PCR, while the TCRdb copy is restricted to in-frame clones and leaves out a portion. Clone size and V and J calls were adopted from that table, with D and trimming inferred from the DNA. The table shows tens of thousands of clones, with over 65% occurring only once. This sample is drawn from a study of blood T cell repertoires in COVID-19. Background on the study: COVID-19 samples, acute and convalescent, were from the United States, Italy and Spain. T cells, B-cell-depleted T cells, or PBMCs supplied cDNA or gDNA.

The sequencing sample was made of peripheral blood. This receptor was obtained from a woman aged 70-85 years with acute or convalescent COVID-19.

The CDR3 DNA follows: TGCAGCGCCCAGGGTGAACTACGGGATGGCTACACCTTC. It is translated as CSAQGELRDGYTF. The V call is TRBV29-1, the J call TRBJ1-2; weak D call: TRBD1 (5 bases). V lost 7 bases and J 6 bases, leaving 18 bases between the germline ends. CDR3 length: 13 residues. Germline V gene data show CDR1 as SQVTM and CDR2 as ANQGSEA.